The clone carrying this TCR beta chain was observed a few times. The antigen is undetermined. This entry belongs to a study of T cell responses to AZD1222 COVID-19 vaccine. Study observations and caveats: Increases in Spike-specific TCR breadth and depth were seen after two AZD1222 doses. Only six or seven AZD1222 recipients tested seropositive at baseline.

TCRdb's copy holds only in-frame clones and misses some; the assay was immunoSEQ multiplex PCR. Of tens of thousands of clones in the sample, over 75% were seen once. The origin of this receptor is an adult in good health. Sequenced material: peripheral blood, taken on day 0 of AZD1222 vaccination.

The CDR3: CASSQDTGTGLTIYF. In nucleotides, the CDR3 is TGCGCCAGCAGCCAAGATACAGGGACAGGTCTTACCATATATTTT. The rearrangement links TRBV4-1 to TRBJ1-3, with 8 bases fitting TRBD1. Per germline, CDR1 MGHRA and CDR2 YSYEKL. The CDR3 has 15 residues. The V gene end was trimmed by 0 bases and the J gene end by 10 bases; junction bases not matched to a gene: 8.